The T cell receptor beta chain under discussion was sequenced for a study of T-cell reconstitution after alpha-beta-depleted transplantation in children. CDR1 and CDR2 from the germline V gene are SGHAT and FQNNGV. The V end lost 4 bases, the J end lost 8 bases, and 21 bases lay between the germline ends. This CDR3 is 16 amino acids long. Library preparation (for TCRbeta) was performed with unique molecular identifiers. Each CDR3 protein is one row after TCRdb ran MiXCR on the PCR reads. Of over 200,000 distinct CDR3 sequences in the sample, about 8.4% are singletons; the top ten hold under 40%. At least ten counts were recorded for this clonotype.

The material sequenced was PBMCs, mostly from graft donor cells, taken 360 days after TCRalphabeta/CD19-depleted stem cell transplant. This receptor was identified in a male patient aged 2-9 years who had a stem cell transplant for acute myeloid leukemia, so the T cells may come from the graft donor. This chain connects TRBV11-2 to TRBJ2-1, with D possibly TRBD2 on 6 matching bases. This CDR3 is CASSYLRVEGRHEQFF. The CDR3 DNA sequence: TGTGCCAGCAGCTACCTCAGGGTGGAGGGTCGGCATGAGCAGTTCTTC.